The source of this TCR beta chain is a study of T cell repertoires in ileal Crohn's disease. Germline CDR1 MNHEY, CDR2 SVGAGI. The CDR3 is 13 amino acids. V lost 6 bases, J lost 3 bases, and 4 bases stayed unmatched. The protocol was immunoSEQ multiplex PCR, while the TCRdb copy is restricted to in-frame clones and leaves out a portion. In the table there are roughly 15,000 clones, less than 90% of which are singletons. This receptor was identified in an adult with Crohn's disease. The specimen was ileal tissue. The V and J genes are TRBV6-5 and TRBJ2-7; 8 nucleotides match TRBD1. CDR3 protein: CASRRTGNYEQYF. The CDR3 nucleotides read TGTGCCAGCAGGCGGACAGGGAACTACGAGCAGTACTTC.